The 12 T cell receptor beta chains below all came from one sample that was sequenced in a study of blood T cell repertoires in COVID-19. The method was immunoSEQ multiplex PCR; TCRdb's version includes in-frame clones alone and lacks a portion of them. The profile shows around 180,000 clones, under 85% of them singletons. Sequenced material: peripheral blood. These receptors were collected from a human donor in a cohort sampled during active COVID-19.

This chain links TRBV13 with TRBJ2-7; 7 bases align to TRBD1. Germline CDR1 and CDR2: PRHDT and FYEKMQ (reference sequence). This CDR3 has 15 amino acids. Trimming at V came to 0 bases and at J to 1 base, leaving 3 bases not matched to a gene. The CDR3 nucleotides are TGTGCCAGCAGCTTAGGGACAGGGATGTCCTACGAGCAGTACTTC. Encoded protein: CASSLGTGMSYEQYF. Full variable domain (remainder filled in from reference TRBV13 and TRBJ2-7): AAGVIQSPRHLIKEKRETATLKCYPIPRHDTVYWYQQGPGQDPQFLISFYEKMQSDKGSIPDRFSAQQFSDYHSELNMSSLELGDSALYFCASSLGTGMSYEQYFGPGTRLTVT.

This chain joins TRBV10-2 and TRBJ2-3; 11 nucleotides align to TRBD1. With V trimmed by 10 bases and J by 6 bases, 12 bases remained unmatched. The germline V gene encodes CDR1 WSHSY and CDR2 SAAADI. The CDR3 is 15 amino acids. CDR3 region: CAIRTGGASLDTQYF. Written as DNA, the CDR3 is TGCGCCATCCGGACAGGGGGCGCTTCTTTGGATACGCAGTATTTT.

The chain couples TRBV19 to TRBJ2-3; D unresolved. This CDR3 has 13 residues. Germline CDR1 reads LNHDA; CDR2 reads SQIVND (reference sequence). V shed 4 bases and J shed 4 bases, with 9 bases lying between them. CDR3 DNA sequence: TGTGCCAGTAGTAGAGTGGGCCCAGATACGCAGTATTTT. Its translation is CASSRVGPDTQYF.

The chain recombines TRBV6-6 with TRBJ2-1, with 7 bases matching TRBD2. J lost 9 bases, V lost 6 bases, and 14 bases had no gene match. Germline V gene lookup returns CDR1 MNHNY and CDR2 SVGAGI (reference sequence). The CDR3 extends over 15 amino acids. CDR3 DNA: TGTGCCAGCAGCCAGCGGGGACGATTAGGCAGTGAGCAGTTCTTC. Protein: CASSQRGRLGSEQFF.

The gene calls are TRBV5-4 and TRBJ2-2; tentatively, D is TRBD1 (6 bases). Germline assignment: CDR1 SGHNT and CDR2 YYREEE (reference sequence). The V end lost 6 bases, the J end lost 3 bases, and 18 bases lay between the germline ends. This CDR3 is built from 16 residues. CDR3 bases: TGTGCCAGCATCCAGGGGAGTAGTGGGTACACCGGGGAGCTGTTTTTT. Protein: CASIQGSSGYTGELFF.

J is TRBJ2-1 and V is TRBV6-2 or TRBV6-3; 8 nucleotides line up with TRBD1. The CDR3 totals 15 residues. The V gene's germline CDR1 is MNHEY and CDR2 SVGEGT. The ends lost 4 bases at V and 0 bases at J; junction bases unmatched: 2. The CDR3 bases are TGTGCCAGCAGTTCGGACAGGGACTCCTACAATGAGCAGTTCTTC. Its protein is CASSSDRDSYNEQFF.

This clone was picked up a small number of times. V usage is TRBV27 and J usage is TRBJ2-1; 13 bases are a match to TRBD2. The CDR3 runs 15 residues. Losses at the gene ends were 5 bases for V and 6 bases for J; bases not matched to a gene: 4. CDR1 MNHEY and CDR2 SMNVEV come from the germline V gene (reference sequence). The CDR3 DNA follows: TGTGCCAGCAGTCCAGGGACTAGCGGGGCCAATGAGCAGTTCTTC. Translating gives CASSPGTSGANEQFF.

CDR3 in DNA: TGTGCCAGCAGCTCAAACAGGGGCGGTGGCTACACCTTC. Its protein is CASSSNRGGGYTF. The chain employs TRBV7-9 and TRBJ1-2, with 7 bases identical to TRBD1. The V gene's germline CDR1 is SEHNR and CDR2 FQNEAQ (reference sequence). V lost 4 bases, J lost 7 bases, and 6 bases stayed unmatched. CDR3 size: 13 residues.

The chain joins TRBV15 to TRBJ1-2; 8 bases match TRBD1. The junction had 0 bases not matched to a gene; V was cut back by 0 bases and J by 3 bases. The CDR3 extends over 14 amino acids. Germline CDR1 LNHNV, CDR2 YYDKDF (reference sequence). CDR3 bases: TGTGCCACCAGCAGAGAGGACAGGGACTATGGCTACACCTTC. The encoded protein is CATSREDRDYGYTF.

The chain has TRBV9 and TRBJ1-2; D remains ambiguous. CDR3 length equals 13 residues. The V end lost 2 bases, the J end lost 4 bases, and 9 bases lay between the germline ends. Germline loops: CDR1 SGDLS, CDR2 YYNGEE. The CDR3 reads CASSVGGIYGYTF. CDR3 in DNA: TGTGCCAGCAGCGTCGGCGGAATCTATGGCTACACCTTC.

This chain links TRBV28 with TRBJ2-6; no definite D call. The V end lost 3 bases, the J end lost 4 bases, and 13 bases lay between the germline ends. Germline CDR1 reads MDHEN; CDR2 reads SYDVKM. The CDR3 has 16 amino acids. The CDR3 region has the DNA TGTGCCAGCAGTTTTCCGTTTGGAGTCGGGGCCAACGTCCTGACTTTC. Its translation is CASSFPFGVGANVLTF.

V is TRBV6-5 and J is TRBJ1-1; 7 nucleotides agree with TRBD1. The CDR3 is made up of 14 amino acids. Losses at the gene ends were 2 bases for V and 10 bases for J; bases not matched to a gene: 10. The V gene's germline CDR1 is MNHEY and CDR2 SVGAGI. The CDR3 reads CASSYVQGYGGAFF. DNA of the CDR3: TGTGCCAGCAGTTACGTACAGGGGTATGGTGGAGCTTTCTTT.